This T cell receptor (beta chain) originates from a study of graft-versus-host responses after intestinal transplantation. Study-wide background: Among the recipients, all got anti-thymocyte globulin induction and then tacrolimus and steroids for approximately 3 years.

TCRdb keeps only in-frame clones here, not all; method: immunoSEQ multiplex PCR. This sample has around 100,000 clones, with over 75% found just once. In regard to this clone: Its target is unknown.

V was shortened by 6 bases and J by 8 bases, with 14 bases between the two germline ends. The CDR3 spans 13 residues. CDR1 and CDR2 from the germline V gene are MNHNY and SVGAGI (reference sequence). The clonotype was recovered from a human donor who was the organ donor for an intestinal transplant. Sample: unstimulated CD4+ T cells sorted from spleen or lymph node cells, taken before transplant. V usage is TRBV6-6 and J usage is TRBJ1-5; D not resolved. The CDR3 sequence is CASSHPIAEPQHF. The CDR3 coding sequence is TGTGCCAGCAGCCATCCTATAGCAGAGCCCCAGCATTTT.